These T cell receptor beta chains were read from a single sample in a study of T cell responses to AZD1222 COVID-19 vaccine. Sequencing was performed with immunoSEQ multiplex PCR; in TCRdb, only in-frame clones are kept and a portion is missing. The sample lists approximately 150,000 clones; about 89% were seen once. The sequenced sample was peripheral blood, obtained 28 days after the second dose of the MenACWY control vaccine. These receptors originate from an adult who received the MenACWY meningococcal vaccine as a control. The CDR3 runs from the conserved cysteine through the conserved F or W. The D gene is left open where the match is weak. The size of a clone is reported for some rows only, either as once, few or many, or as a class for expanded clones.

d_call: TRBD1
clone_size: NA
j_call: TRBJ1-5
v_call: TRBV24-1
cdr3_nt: TGTGCCACCAGTGATGGGACAGGGGGCGGTCAGCCCCAGCATTTT
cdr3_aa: CATSDGTGGGQPQHF

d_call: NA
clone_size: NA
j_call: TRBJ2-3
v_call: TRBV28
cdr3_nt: TGTGCCAGCAGTTCAATCCCAGCAGACACAGATACGCAGTATTTT
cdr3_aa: CASSSIPADTDTQYF

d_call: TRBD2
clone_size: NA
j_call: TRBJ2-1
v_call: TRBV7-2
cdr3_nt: TGTGCCAGCAGCTTAGTGGGGACTACCAATGAGCAGTTCTTC
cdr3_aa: CASSLVGTTNEQFF

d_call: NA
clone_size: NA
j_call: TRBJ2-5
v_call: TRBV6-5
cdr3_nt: TGTGCCAGCAGTTACGGGTTTGGGCAAGAGACCCAGTACTTC
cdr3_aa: CASSYGFGQETQYF

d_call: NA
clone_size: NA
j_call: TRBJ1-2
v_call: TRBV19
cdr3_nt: TGTGCCAGTAACCAGAAAGGGGGTAACTATGGCTACACCTTC
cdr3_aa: CASNQKGGNYGYTF

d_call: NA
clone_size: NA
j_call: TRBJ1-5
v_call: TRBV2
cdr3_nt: TGTGCCAGCACCCCCTCCTTGGGAAATCAGCCCCAGCATTTT
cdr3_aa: CASTPSLGNQPQHF

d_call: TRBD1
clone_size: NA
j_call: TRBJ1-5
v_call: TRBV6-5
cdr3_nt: TGTGCCAGCAGTTACGCCCGGGACAGGGAGAATCAGCCCCAGCATTTT
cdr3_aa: CASSYARDRENQPQHF

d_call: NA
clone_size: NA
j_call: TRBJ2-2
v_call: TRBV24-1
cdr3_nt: TGTGCCACCAGTGATTTCAACAGCATGAACACCGGGGAGCTGTTTTTT
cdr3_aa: CATSDFNSMNTGELFF

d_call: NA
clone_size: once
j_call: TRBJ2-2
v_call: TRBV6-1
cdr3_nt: TGTGCCAGCAGTGACGGGAGCTTGGCCGGGGAGCTGTTTTTT
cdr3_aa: CASSDGSLAGELFF

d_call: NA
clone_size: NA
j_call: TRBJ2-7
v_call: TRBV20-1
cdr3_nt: TGCAGTGCTAGTTGGTCCTCCTACGAGCAGTACTTC
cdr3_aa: CSASWSSYEQYF

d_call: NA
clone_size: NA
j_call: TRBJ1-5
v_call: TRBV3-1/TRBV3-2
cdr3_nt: TGTGCCAGCAGCCCGACAGTAAATAGCAATCAGCCCCAGCATTTT
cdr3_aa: CASSPTVNSNQPQHF

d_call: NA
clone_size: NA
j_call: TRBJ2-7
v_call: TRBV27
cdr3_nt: TGTGCCAGCAGAGTGGCCAGCTCCTACGAGCAGTACTTC
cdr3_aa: CASRVASSYEQYF

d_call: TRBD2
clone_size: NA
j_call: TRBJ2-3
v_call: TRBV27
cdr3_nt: TGTGCCAGCAAATTCGGGGGGGGTACAGATACGCAGTATTTT
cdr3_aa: CASKFGGGTDTQYF

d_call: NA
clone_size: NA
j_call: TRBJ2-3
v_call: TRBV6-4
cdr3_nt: TGTGCCAGCAGTAAGAGGATCGGATTCAGCACAGATACGCAGTATTTT
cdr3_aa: CASSKRIGFSTDTQYF

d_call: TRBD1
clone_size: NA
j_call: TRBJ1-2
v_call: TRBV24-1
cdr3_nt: TGTGCCACCAGTGAATCTAAGGGGACAGGGCCCTATGGCTACACCTTC
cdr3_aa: CATSESKGTGPYGYTF

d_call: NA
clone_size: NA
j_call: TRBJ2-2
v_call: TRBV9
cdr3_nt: TGTGCCAGCAGCGGACAGCCTCCATCCGCGAACACCGGGGAGCTGTTTTTT
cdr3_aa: CASSGQPPSANTGELFF

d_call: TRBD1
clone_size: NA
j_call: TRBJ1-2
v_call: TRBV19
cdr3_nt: TGTGCCGGGACAGGGGGCGACTATGGCTACACCTTC
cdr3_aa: CAGTGGDYGYTF

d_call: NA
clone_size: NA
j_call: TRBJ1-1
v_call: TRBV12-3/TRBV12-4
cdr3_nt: TGTGCCAGCAGTTTAATCGTCACTGAAGCTTTCTTT
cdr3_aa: CASSLIVTEAFF

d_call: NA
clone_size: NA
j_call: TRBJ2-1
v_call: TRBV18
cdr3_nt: TGTGCCAGCTCACCACCGAACAGTTGGAATGAGCAGTTCTTC
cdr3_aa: CASSPPNSWNEQFF

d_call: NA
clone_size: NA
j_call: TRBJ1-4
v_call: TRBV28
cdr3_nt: TGTGCCAGCAAGGTATCGGGGGGCGATGAAAAACTGTTTTTT
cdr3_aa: CASKVSGGDEKLFF

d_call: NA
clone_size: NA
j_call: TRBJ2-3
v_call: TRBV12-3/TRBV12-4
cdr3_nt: TGTGCCAGCAGTTTTCTTGGGACAGATACGCAGTATTTT
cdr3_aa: CASSFLGTDTQYF

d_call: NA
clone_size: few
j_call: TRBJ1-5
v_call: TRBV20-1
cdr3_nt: TGCAGTGCTCAAATAGGTCAGCCCCAGCATTTT
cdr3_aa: CSAQIGQPQHF

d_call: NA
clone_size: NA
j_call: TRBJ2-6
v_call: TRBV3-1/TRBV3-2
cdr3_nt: TGTGCCAGCAGCTCCTCAGGGTGGGCTAATACGGGGGCCAACGTCCTGACTTTC
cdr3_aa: CASSSSGWANTGANVLTF

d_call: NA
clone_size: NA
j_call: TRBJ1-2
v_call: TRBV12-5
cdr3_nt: TGTGCTAGTGGTGACGGGCCGGACCGGCTCTATGGCTACACCTTC
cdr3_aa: CASGDGPDRLYGYTF

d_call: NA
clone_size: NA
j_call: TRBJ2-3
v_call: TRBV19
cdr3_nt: TGTGCCAGTAGTCGGACAGAGAAAGATACGCAGTATTTT
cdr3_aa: CASSRTEKDTQYF

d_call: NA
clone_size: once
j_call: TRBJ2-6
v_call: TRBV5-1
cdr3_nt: TGCGCCAGCAGCTTGGGGACTTCTCTCTCTGGGGCCAACGTCCTGACTTTC
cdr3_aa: CASSLGTSLSGANVLTF

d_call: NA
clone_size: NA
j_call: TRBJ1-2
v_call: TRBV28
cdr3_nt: TGTGCCAGCAGTCAGGCGTCTCTACAGGGCGAGATAAGTGGCTACACCTTC
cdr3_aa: CASSQASLQGEISGYTF

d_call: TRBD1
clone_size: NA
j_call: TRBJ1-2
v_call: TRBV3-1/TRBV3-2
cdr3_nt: TGTGCCAGCAGCCCGGACAGGTTTCGCTACACCTTC
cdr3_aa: CASSPDRFRYTF

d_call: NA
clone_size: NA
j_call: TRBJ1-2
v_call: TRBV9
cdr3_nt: TGTGCCAGCAGCGCCGGTCCCTGGTCGGAAGGCTACACCTTC
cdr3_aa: CASSAGPWSEGYTF

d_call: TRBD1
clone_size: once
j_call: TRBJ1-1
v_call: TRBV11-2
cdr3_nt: TGTGCCAGCATCGACAGGGTCTATACTGAAGCTTTCTTT
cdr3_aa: CASIDRVYTEAFF

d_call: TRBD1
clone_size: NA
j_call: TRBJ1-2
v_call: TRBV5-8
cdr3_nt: TGTGCCAGCAGCTTTGGTACAGGGGGTCGGGGCTACACCTTC
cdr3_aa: CASSFGTGGRGYTF

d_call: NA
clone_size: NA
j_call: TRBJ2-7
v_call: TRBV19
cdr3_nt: TGTGCCAGTAGTATAGATTTGGGGCTCGGCGAGCAGTACTTC
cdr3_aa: CASSIDLGLGEQYF

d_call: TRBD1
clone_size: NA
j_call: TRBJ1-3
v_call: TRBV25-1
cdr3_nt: TGTGCCAGCAGTGACGGACAGGGGGCGGCTGGAAACACCATATATTTT
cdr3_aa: CASSDGQGAAGNTIYF

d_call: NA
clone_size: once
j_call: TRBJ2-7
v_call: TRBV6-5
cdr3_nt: TGTGCCAGCAAAGGACATGACTACGAGCAGTACTTC
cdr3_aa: CASKGHDYEQYF

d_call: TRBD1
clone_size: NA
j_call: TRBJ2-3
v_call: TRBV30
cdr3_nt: TGTGCCTGGAGTCAGGGACAGGGGGGCACAGATACGCAGTATTTT
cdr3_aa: CAWSQGQGGTDTQYF

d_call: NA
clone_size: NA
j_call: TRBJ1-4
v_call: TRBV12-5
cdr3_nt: TGTGCTAGTGGTACGGCCGTACCTAATGAAAAACTGTTTTTT
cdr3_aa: CASGTAVPNEKLFF

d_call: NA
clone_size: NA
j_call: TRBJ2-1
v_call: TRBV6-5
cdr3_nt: TGTGCCAGCAGAGGTATCGGGTCCTACAATGAGCAGTTCTTC
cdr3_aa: CASRGIGSYNEQFF

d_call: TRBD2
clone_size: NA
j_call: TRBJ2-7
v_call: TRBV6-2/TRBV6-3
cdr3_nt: TGTGCCAGCAGTTACGGGAGCCAGGGGCCATGGGGACTAGCGGGGTACGAGCAGTACTTC
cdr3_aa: CASSYGSQGPWGLAGYEQYF

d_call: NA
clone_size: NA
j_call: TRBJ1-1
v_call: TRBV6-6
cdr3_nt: TGTGCCAGCGGCCAAATGAACACTGAAGCTTTCTTT
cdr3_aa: CASGQMNTEAFF

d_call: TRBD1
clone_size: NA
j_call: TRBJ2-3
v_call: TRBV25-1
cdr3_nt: TGTGCCAGCAGTGAATATCTGGGACAGGCGAGTTCGGATACGCAGTATTTT
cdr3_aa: CASSEYLGQASSDTQYF

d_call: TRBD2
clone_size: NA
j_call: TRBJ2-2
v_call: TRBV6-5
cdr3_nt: TGTGCCAGCAGTTCACAACCCGGACTAGCTTCCGGGGAGCTGTTTTTT
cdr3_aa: CASSSQPGLASGELFF

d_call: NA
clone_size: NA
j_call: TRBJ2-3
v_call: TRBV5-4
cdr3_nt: TGTGCCAGCAGCCCTTGGGAGGTATCAGATACGCAGTATTTT
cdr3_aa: CASSPWEVSDTQYF

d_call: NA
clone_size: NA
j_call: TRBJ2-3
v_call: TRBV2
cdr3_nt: TGTGCCAGCAGTGAAGCGCTATCAGGGCCAGATACGCAGTATTTT
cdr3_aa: CASSEALSGPDTQYF

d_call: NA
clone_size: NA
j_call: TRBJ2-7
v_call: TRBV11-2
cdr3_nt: TGTGCCAGCAGCCAGAACCTGCAGGGGACCGAGCAGTACTTC
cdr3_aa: CASSQNLQGTEQYF

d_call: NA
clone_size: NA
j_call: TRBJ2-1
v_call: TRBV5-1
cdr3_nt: TGCGCCAGCAGCTTGTCAGGGCCAACCTACAATGAGCAGTTCTTC
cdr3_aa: CASSLSGPTYNEQFF

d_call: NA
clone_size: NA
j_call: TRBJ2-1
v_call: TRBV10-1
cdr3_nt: TGCGCCAGCAGTGAGTCGCTTGGCGGGACGGGTGAGCAGTTCTTC
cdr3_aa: CASSESLGGTGEQFF

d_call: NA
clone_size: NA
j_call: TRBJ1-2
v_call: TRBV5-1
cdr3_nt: TGCGCCAGCAGCTTACAGGGCGATGGCTACACCTTC
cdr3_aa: CASSLQGDGYTF

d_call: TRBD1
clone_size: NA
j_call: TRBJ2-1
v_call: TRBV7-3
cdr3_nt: TGTGCCAGCAGCCCAAAAGGGGCACCGGGACAGATGAACTTCGTCAATGAGCAGTTCTTC
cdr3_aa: CASSPKGAPGQMNFVNEQFF

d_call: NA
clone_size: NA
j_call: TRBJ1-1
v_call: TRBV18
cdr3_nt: TGTGCCAGCTCACCCCAGCTCGGGGACACTGAAGCTTTCTTT
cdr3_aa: CASSPQLGDTEAFF

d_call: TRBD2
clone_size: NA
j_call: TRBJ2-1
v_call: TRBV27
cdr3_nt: TGTGCCAGCAGTCCCCTGGCCGGGACTAGCGGCCACAATGAGCAGTTCTTC
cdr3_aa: CASSPLAGTSGHNEQFF

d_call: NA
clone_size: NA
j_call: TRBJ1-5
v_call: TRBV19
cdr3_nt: TGTGCCAGTAAGCCTCAGTTCAATCAGCCCCAGCATTTT
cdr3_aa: CASKPQFNQPQHF

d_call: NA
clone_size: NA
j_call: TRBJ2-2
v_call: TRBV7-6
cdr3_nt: TGTGCCAGCAGTAGACGGATTAACACCGGGGAGCTGTTTTTT
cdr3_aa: CASSRRINTGELFF

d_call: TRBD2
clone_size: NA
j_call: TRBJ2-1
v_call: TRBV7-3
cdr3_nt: TGTGCCAGCAGCTTAAAGGGACTAGCGGGAGGAGTAGGGTACAATGAGCAGTTCTTC
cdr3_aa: CASSLKGLAGGVGYNEQFF